This is a list of T cell receptor beta chains from one sample in a study of CD8+ T cells in alopecia areata. Only in-frame clones appear in the TCRdb table, and some are missing; sequencing was by immunoSEQ multiplex PCR. Of under 150,000 clones in the sample, about 46% were seen once. Sequencing used NKG2D-low CD8+ T cells sorted from blood. Receptors originate from a human donor with alopecia areata. CDR3s include the opening cysteine and the closing phenylalanine or tryptophan. The D gene is left open where the match is weak.

V gene,J gene,D gene,CDR3 protein
TRBV29-1,NA,NA,CSAGDIDYEQYF
TRBV9,TRBJ2-1,TRBD2,CASSVTSGRSYNEQFF
TRBV30,TRBJ1-5,NA,CACASYSNQPQHF
TRBV30,TRBJ2-1,NA,CAWSTARDEQFF
TRBV27,TRBJ1-2,TRBD1,CASSLQGGSDGYTF
TRBV4-3,TRBJ2-3,TRBD2,CASSQGRELGTDTQYF
TRBV30,TRBJ2-4,NA,CAWSVGGGDIQYF
TRBV29-1,TRBJ2-4,TRBD1,CSVEDREDPKNIQYF
TRBV30,TRBJ2-1,TRBD2,CAWSGGGGNEQFF
TRBV7-9,TRBJ1-1,NA,CASSPLDRGTEAFF
TRBV4-2,TRBJ2-7,NA,CASSQEVGGGGHEQYF
TRBV27,TRBJ1-5,NA,CASSLGHGNQPQHF
TRBV7-9,TRBJ1-4,NA,CASSTPGGKLFF
TRBV30,TRBJ2-7,NA,CAWTVGVDEQYF
TRBV5-4,TRBJ2-7,NA,CASSLALGEQYF
TRBV29-1,TRBJ2-5,TRBD2,CSVILAVQETQYF
TRBV29-1,TRBJ2-1,TRBD2,CSVAGLAGATYNEQFF
TRBV2,TRBJ2-1,TRBD2,CASSEAGGHNEQFF
TRBV29-1,TRBJ1-2,NA,CSVDTGLYGYTF
TRBV9,TRBJ2-4,TRBD2,CPVQRETNIQYF
TRBV19,TRBJ1-1,NA,CASSLGTSYEAFF
TRBV20-1,TRBJ2-7,NA,CSARLGDEQYF
TRBV11-2,TRBJ2-3,TRBD1,CASSLLTGGNTDTQYF
TRBV2,TRBJ2-1,TRBD2,CASRVPGLAGGYNEQFF
TRBV27,TRBJ2-1,NA,CASSLWEGPPNNEQFF
TRBV28,TRBJ2-3,TRBD1,CASSVDRAGTDTQYF
TRBV4-3,TRBJ2-1,NA,CASSQFGGAYEQFF
TRBV29-1,TRBJ2-1,NA,CSVEDKVFEQFF
TRBV10-3,TRBJ2-7,NA,CATTGSSYEQYF
TRBV23-1,TRBJ2-7,NA,CARGAPYEQYF
TRBV29-1,TRBJ1-1,NA,CSVDGQNMNTEAFF
TRBV29-1,TRBJ2-2,NA,CSVFQAAGELFF
TRBV11-2,TRBJ2-1,NA,CASSSPRGEQFF
TRBV4-1,TRBJ2-3,TRBD2,CASSQREGVDTQYF
TRBV28,TRBJ1-1,NA,CASSLGVEVTTEAFF
TRBV27,TRBJ1-3,NA,CASSSEHPGNTIYF
TRBV29-1,TRBJ2-1,TRBD2,CSAGGAGGNEQFF
TRBV27,TRBJ2-7,NA,CASSYQRTATYEQYF
TRBV25-1,TRBJ2-4,NA,CASSDMGAKNIQYF
TRBV6-6,TRBJ1-1,TRBD1,CASSYGQGAAEAFF
TRBV15,TRBJ2-5,NA,CATSIHGRFQETQYF
TRBV28,TRBJ2-5,NA,CASSSPRTSETQYF